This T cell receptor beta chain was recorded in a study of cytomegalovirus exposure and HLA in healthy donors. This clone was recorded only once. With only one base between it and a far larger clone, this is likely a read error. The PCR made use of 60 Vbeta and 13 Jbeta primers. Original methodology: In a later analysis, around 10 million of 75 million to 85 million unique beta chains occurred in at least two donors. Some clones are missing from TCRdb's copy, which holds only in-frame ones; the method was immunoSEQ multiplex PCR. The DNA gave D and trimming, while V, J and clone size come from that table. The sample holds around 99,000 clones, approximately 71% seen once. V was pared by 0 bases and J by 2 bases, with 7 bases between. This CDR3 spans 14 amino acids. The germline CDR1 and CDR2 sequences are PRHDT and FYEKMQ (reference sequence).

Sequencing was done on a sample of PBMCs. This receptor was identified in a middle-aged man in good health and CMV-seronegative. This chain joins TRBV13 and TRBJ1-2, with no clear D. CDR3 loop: CASSLGQKNYGYTF. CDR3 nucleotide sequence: TGTGCCAGCAGCTTAGGACAGAAAAACTATGGCTACACCTTC.